The clone carrying this T cell receptor (beta chain) was recorded only once. This specimen comes from a study of cytomegalovirus exposure and HLA in healthy donors. CDR1 SGDLS and CDR2 YYNGEE come from the germline V gene. V trimming: 0 bases; J trimming: 10 bases; junction bases outside the gene matches: 13. The CDR3 is 17 amino acids. The repertoire was sequenced with immunoSEQ multiplex PCR; TCRdb's copy has only in-frame clones and lacks some. This table holds fewer than 350,000 clones, roughly 90% found once. The receptor was derived from a woman aged 18-29 years in good health and CMV-seronegative. V gene TRBV9 combines with J gene TRBJ2-1, with TRBD2 identical over 10 bases. What was sequenced was PBMCs. This CDR3 reads CASSVGPTSGRASEQFF. CDR3 in DNA: TGTGCCAGCAGCGTAGGCCCTACGAGCGGGAGGGCATCCGAGCAGTTCTTC.